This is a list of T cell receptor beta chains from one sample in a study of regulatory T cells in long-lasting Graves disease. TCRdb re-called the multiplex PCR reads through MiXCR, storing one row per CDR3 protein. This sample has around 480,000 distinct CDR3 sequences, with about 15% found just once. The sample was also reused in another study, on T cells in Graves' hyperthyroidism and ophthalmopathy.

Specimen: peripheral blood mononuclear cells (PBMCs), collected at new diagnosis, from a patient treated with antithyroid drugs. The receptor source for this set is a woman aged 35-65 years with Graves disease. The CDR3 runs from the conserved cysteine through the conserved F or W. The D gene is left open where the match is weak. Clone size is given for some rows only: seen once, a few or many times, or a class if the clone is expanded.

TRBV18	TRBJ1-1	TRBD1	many	CASSPSRGDTEAFF	TGTGCCAGCTCACCATCCAGGGGGGACACTGAAGCTTTCTTT
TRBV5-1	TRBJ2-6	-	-	CASSLAGTLSGANVLTF	TGCGCCAGCAGCTTGGCCGGCACACTCTCTGGGGCCAACGTCCTGACTTTC
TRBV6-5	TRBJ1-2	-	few	CASSYSNRDGGYTF	TGTGCCAGCAGTTACTCGAACAGGGATGGTGGCTACACCTTC
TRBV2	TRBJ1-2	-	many	CASSLLVGYTF	TGTGCCAGCAGTCTACTGGTTGGCTACACCTTC
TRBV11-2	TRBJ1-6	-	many	CASSLDWGAPNSPLHF	TGTGCCAGCAGCTTAGACTGGGGGGCTCCAAATTCACCCCTCCACTTT
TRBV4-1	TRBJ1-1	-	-	CASSPLEAFF	TGCGCCAGCAGCCCGCTCGAAGCTTTCTTT
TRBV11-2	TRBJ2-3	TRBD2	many	CASSLRRGVTDTQYF	TGTGCCAGCAGCTTAAGGCGGGGGGTCACAGATACGCAGTATTTT
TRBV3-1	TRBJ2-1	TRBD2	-	CASSFSGGDEQFF	TGTGCCAGCAGCTTCAGCGGGGGCGATGAGCAGTTCTTC
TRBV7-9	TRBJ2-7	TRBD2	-	CASGLAGGESYEQYF	TGTGCCAGCGGCCTAGCGGGGGGGGAATCCTACGAGCAGTACTTC
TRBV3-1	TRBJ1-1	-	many	CASNSGRGNEAFF	TGTGCCAGCAACTCCGGACGGGGGAACGAAGCTTTCTTT
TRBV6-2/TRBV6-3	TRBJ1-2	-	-	CASSYRGQPGGYTF	TGTGCCAGCAGTTACCGAGGCCAGCCCGGGGGCTACACCTTC
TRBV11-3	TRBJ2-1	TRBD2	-	CASSHNLGTSFYNEQFF	TGTGCCAGCAGCCATAATTTGGGGACTAGTTTTTACAATGAGCAGTTCTTC
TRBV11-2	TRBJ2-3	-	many	CASTLLLTDTQYF	TGTGCCAGCACCCTACTACTCACAGATACGCAGTATTTT
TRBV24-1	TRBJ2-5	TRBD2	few	CATSLTSAGETQYF	TGTGCCACCAGCCTTACCTCAGCGGGGGAGACCCAGTACTTC
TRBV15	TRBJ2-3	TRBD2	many	CATRGSGLAGTDTQYF	TGTGCCACCAGAGGGAGCGGACTAGCTGGGACAGATACGCAGTATTTT
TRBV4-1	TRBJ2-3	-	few	CASSRGRTDTQYF	TGCGCCAGCAGCCGGGGGCGCACAGATACGCAGTATTTT